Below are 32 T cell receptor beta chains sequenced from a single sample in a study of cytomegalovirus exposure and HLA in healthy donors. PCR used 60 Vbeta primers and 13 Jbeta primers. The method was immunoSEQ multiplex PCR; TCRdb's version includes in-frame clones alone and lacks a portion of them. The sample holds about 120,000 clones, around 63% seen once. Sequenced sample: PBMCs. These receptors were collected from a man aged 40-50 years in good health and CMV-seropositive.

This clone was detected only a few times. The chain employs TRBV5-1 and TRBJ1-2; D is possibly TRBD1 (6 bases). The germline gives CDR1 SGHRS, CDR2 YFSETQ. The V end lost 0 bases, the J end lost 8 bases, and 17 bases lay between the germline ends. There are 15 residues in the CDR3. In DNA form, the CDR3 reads TGCGCCAGCAGCTTGGCCTCTTGGGGGCTGAAGGGCTACACCTTC. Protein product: CASSLASWGLKGYTF.

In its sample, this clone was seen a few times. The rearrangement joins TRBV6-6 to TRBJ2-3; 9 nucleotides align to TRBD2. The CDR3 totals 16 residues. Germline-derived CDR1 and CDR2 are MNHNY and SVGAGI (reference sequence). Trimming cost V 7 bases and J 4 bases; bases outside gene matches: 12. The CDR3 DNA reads TGTGCCAGCACCCAGGAGGCTAGCGGGAACCCAGATACGCAGTATTTT. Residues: CASTQEASGNPDTQYF.

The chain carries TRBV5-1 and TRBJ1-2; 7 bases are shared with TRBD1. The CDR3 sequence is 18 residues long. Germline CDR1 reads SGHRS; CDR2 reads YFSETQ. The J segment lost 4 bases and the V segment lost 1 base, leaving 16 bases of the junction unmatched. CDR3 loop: CASSLTGDNISGSYGYTF. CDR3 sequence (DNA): TGCGCCAGCAGCTTGACAGGGGACAACATCTCGGGTAGCTATGGCTACACCTTC.

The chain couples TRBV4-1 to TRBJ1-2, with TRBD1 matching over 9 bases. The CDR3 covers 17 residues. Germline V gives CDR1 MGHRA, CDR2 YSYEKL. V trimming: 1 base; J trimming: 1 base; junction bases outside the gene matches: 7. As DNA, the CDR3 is TGCGCCAGCAGCCAAGCGGGACAGGGCGCCAGTAACTATGGCTACACCTTC. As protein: CASSQAGQGASNYGYTF.

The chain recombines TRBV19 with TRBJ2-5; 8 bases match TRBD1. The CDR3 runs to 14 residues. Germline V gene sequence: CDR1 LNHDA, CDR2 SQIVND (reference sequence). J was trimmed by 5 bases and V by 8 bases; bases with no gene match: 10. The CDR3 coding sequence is TGTGCCAGTTCCAGACAGGGGCTCGATGAGACCCAGTACTTC. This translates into CASSRQGLDETQYF.

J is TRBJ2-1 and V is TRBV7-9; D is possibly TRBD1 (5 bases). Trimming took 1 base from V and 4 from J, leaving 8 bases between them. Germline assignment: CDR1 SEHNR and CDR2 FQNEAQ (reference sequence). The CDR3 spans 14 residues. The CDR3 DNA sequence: TGTGCCAGCAGCTTAGAGGGGCAGTACAATGAGCAGTTCTTC. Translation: CASSLEGQYNEQFF. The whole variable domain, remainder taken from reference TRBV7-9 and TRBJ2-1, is DTGVSQNPRHKITKRGQNVTFRCDPISEHNRLYWYRQTLGQGPEFLTYFQNEAQLEKSRLLSDRFSAERPKGSFSTLEIQRTEQGDSAMYLCASSLEGQYNEQFFGPGTRLTVL.

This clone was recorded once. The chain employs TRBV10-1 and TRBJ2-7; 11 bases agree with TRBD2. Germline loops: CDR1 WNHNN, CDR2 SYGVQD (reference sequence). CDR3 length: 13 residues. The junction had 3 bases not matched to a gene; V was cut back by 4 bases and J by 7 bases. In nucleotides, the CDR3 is TGCGCCAGCAGTGGACTAGCGGGGCGGGAGCAGTACTTC. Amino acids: CASSGLAGREQYF.

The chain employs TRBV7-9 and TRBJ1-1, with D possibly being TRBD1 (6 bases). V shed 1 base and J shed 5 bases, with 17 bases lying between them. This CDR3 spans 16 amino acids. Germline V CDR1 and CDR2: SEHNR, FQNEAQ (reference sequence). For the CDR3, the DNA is TGTGCCAGCAGCTTAGAAGAGAGCAGGGGTGGTACTGAAGCTTTCTTT. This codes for CASSLEESRGGTEAFF.

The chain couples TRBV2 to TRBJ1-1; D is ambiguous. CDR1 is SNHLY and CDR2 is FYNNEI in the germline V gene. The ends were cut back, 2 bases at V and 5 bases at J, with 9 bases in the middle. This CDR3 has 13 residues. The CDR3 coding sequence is TGTGCCAGCAGTGAACGTGAGGGTACTGAAGCTTTCTTT. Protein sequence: CASSEREGTEAFF.

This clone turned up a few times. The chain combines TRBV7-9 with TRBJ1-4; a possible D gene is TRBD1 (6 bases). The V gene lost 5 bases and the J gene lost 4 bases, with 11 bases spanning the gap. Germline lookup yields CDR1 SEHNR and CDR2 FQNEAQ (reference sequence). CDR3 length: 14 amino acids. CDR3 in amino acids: CASSKNRDNEKLFF. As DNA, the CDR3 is TGTGCCAGCAGCAAGAACAGGGATAATGAAAAACTGTTTTTT.

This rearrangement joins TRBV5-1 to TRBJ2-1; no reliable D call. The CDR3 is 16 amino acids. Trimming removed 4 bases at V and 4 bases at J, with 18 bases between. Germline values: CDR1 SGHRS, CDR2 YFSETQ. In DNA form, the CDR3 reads TGCGCCAGCAGCCCCCAAGAGGCCGGCGCTTACAATGAGCAGTTCTTC. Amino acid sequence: CASSPQEAGAYNEQFF. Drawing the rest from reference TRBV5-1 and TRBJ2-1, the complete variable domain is KAGVTQTPRYLIKTRGQQVTLSCSPISGHRSVSWYQQTPGQGLQFLFEYFSETQRNKGNFPGRFSGRQFSNSRSEMNVSTLELGDSALYLCASSPQEAGAYNEQFFGPGTRLTVL.

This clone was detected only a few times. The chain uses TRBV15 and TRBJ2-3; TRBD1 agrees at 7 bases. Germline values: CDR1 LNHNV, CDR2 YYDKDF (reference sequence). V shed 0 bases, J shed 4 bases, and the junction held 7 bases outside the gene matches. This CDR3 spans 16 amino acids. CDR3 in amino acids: CATSRETGKGPDTQYF. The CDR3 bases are TGTGCCACCAGCAGAGAGACAGGGAAGGGGCCAGATACGCAGTATTTT.

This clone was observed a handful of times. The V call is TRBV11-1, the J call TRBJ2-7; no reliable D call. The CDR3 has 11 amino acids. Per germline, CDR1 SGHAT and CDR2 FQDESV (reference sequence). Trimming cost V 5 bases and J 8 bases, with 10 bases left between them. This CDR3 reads CASSHKSQQYF. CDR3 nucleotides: TGTGCCAGCAGCCACAAATCCCAGCAGTACTTC.

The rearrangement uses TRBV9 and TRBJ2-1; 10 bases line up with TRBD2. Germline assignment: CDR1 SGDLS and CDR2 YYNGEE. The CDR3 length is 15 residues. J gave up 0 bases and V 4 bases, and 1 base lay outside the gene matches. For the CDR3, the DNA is TGTGCCAGCAGCCCTAGCGGGAGCTCCTACAATGAGCAGTTCTTC. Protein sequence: CASSPSGSSYNEQFF.

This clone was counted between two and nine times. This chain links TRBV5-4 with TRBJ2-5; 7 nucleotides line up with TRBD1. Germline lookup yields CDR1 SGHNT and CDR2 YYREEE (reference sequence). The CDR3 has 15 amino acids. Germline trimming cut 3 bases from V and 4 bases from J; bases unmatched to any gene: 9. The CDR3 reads CASSSRDRVAETQYF. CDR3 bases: TGTGCCAGCAGCTCCCGAGACAGGGTAGCAGAGACCCAGTACTTC.

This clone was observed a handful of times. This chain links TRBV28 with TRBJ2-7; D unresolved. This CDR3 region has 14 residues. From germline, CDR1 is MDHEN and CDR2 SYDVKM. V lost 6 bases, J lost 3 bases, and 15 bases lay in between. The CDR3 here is CASRMGTELYEQYF. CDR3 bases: TGTGCCAGCAGGATGGGCACAGAACTCTACGAGCAGTACTTC. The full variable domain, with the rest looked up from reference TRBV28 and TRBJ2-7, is DVKVTQSSRYLVKRTGEKVFLECVQDMDHENMFWYRQDPGLGLRLIYFSYDVKMKEKGDIPEGYSVSREKKERFSLILESASTNQTSMYLCASRMGTELYEQYFGPGTRLTVT.

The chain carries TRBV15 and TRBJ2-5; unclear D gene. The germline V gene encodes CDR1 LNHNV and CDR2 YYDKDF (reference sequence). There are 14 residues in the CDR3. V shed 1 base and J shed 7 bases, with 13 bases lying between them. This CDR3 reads CATSRANERGTQYF. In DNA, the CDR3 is TGTGCCACCAGCAGAGCAAACGAGCGTGGGACCCAGTACTTC.

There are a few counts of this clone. The CDR3, as DNA: TGTGCCAGCAGCGCCAATAGCGGGAGCTTGGAGACCCAGTACTTC. Amino acids: CASSANSGSLETQYF. This chain links TRBV5-4 with TRBJ2-5, with TRBD2 matching 9 bases. Looked up from germline, CDR1 is SGHNT and CDR2 is YYREEE (reference sequence). The length of the CDR3 is 15 residues. V lost 4 bases and J lost 5; bases outside the gene matches: 9.

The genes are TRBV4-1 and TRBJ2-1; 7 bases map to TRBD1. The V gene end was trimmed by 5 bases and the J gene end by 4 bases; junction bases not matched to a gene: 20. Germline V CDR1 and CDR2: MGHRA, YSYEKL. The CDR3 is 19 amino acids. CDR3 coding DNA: TGCGCCAGCAGCACCCAGCGGCCCCGGGACAGAGATTTTTACAATGAGCAGTTCTTC. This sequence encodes CASSTQRPRDRDFYNEQFF.

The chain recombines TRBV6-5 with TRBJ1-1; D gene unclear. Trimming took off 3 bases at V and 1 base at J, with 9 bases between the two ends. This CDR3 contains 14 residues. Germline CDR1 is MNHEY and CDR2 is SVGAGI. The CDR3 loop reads CASSYSSANTEAFF. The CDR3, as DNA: TGTGCCAGCAGTTATAGCTCGGCGAACACTGAAGCTTTCTTT.

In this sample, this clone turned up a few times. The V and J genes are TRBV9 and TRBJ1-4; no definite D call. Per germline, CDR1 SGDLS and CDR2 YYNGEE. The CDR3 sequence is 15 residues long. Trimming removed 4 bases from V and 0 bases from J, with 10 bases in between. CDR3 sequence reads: CASSRTIATNEKLFF. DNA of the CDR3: TGTGCCAGCAGCCGCACTATTGCAACTAATGAAAAACTGTTTTTT.

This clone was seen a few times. This CDR3 reads CASSQEGQGAQYF. The CDR3 DNA follows: TGCGCCAGCAGCCAAGAAGGACAGGGTGCACAGTACTTC. The chain joins TRBV4-1 to TRBJ2-7; 8 bases are a match to TRBD1. The V gene end was trimmed by 0 bases and the J gene end by 10 bases; junction bases not matched to a gene: 5. In germline, CDR1 is MGHRA, CDR2 YSYEKL. The CDR3 totals 13 residues.

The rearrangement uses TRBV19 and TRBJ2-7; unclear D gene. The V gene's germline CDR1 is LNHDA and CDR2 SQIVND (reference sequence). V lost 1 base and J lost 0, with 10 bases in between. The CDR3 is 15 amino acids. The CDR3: CASSIGQASSYEQYF. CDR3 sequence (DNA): TGTGCCAGTAGTATAGGGCAGGCGAGCTCCTACGAGCAGTACTTC.

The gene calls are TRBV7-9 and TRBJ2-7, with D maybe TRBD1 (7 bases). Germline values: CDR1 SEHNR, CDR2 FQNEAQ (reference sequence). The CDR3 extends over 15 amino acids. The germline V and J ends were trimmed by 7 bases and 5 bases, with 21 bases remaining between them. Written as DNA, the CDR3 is TGTGCCAGCAACCATAGGGGGGCCAGGGGGGACGAGCAGTACTTC. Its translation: CASNHRGARGDEQYF.

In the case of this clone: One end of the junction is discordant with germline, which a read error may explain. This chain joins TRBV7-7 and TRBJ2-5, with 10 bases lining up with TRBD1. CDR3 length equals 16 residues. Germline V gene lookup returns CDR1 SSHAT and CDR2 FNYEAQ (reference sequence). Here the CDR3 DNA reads TGTGCTAGCAGCCGAACGGGACAGGGGCCGCAAGAGACCCAGTACTTC. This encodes CASSRTGQGPQETQYF.

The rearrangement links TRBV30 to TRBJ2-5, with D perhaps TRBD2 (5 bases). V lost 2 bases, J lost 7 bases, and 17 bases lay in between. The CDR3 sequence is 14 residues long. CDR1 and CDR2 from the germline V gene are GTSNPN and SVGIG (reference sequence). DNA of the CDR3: TGTGCCTGGAGTCCTGTCTCGGCCCGGGGGACCCAGTACTTC. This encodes CAWSPVSARGTQYF.

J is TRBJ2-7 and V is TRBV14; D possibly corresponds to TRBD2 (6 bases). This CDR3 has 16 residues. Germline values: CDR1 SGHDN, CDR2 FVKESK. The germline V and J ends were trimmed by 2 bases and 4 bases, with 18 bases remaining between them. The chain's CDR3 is CASSQSPAGRGYEQYF. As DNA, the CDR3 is TGTGCCAGCAGCCAATCCCCTGCGGGGCGCGGTTACGAGCAGTACTTC.

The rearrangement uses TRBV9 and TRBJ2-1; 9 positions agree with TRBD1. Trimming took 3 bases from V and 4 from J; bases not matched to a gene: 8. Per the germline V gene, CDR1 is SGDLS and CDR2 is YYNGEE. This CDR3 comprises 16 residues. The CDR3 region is CASSGGSGQGYNEQFF. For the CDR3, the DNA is TGTGCCAGCAGCGGAGGTTCAGGACAGGGGTACAATGAGCAGTTCTTC.

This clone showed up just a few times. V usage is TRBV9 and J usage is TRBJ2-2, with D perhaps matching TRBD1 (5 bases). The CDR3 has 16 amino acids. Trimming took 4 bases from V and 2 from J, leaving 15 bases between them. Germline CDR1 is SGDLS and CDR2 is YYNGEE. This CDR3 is CASSQSAQGNTGELFF. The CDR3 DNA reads TGTGCCAGCAGCCAGTCCGCCCAGGGTAACACCGGGGAGCTGTTTTTT.

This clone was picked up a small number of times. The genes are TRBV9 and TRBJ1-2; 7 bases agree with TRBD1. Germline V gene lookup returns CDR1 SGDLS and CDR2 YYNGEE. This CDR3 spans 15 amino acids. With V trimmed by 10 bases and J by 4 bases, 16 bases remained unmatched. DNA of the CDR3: TGTGCCTACGCTCGCTGCAGGGGGTTCCGCTATGGCTACACCTTC. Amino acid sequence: CAYARCRGFRYGYTF. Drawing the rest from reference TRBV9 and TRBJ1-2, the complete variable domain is DSGVTQTPKHLITATGQRVTLRCSPRSGDLSVYWYQQSLDQGLQFLIQYYNGEERAKGNILERFSAQQFPDLHSELNLSSLELGDSALYFCAYARCRGFRYGYTFGSGTRLTVV.

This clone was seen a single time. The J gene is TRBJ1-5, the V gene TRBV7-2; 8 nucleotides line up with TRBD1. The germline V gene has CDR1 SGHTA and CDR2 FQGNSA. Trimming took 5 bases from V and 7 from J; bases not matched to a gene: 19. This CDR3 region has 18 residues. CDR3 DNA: TGTGCCAGCAGCATAGTAGGTGGGGGACAGGACCTCTCGCAGCCCCAGCATTTT. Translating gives CASSIVGGGQDLSQPQHF.

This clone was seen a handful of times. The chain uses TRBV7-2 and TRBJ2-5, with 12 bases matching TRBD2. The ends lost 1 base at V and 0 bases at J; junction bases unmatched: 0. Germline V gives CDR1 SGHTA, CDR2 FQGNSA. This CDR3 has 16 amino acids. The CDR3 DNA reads TGTGCCAGCAGCTTAGGACTAGCGGGGGACCAAGAGACCCAGTACTTC. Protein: CASSLGLAGDQETQYF.